In its sample, the clone carrying this TCR beta chain is medium-sized. Its specificity is unknown. V dropped 1 base and J dropped 6 bases, with 7 bases sitting between them. The germline CDR1 and CDR2 sequences are SGHTS and YDEGEE. The CDR3 length is 13 residues. Samples came from axillary lymph nodes draining the breast cancer. A single record per CDR3 protein comes from TCRdb applying MiXCR to the multiplex PCR reads. The data contain fewer than 200,000 distinct CDR3 sequences, approximately 30% of them singletons. This entry is derived from a study of breast tumors, draining lymph nodes, adjacent tissues. Findings and limits, study-wide: Tumor and nontumor repertoires were significantly more similar in luminal-like than in basal-like breast cancer. Compared with lymph nodes, tumors were less diverse; compared with nontumor tissue, more.

The chain couples TRBV5-8 to TRBJ2-2; no clear D gene. This receptor was obtained from a female donor with breast cancer. Some clones in this sample may be carry-over from other donors' samples. The specimen was axillary lymph node tissue. The CDR3 loop is CASSLSGPGELFF. The CDR3 bases are TGTGCCAGCAGCTTGTCTGGCCCCGGGGAGCTGTTTTTT.